These T cell receptor beta chains were read from a single sample in a study of shared clonotypes between healthy human individuals. The method was immunoSEQ multiplex PCR; TCRdb's version includes in-frame clones alone and lacks a portion of them. The profile shows over a million clones, roughly 96% of them singletons. Specimen: naive CD4+ T cells sorted from blood. The receptors derive from a man in his thirties or forties in good health. CDR3s include the opening cysteine and the closing phenylalanine or tryptophan. D genes are given only for firm matches. Clone sizes are given selectively: once, few, many, or a class where the clone is expanded.

cdr3_nt cdr3_aa j_call clone_size d_call v_call
TGTGCCAGTAGTGCGGGACTATGGACCTACAATGAGCAGTTCTTC CASSAGLWTYNEQFF TRBJ2-1 NA TRBD2 TRBV19
TGCGCCAGCAGCTTGGCCCCGGAAACCGGTAACTATGGCTACACCTTC CASSLAPETGNYGYTF TRBJ1-2 NA NA TRBV5-1
TGTGCCAGCTCACCATTGGGTCAGTATGGCTACACCTTC CASSPLGQYGYTF TRBJ1-2 NA NA TRBV18
TGCGCCAGCAGCCCCATTGGTAGCGGGAGGACCGACAATGAGCAGTTCTTC CASSPIGSGRTDNEQFF TRBJ2-1 NA TRBD2 TRBV4-3
TGTGCCAGCAGTTTGGTGGGGCGGGAGCAGTTCTTC CASSLVGREQFF TRBJ2-1 NA NA TRBV28
TGCGCCAGCGAGGAGGACCTTATATCCGGGGAGCTGTTTTTT CASEEDLISGELFF TRBJ2-2 NA NA TRBV5-1
TGTGCCAGCAACCCAGCTTGGGGGAGGGGTCGGCACGCACAAGGGGTCGACCGCACAGATACGCAGTATTTT CASNPAWGRGRHAQGVDRTDTQYF TRBJ2-3 NA NA TRBV5-2
TGTGCCAGCAGCTTAATCGGCAGGTCGGGGACCGGGGAGCTGTTTTTT CASSLIGRSGTGELFF TRBJ2-2 NA NA TRBV11-2
TGTGCCAGCAGTTTAGGACAGGCACATGAAAAACTGTTTTTT CASSLGQAHEKLFF TRBJ1-4 NA TRBD1 TRBV28
TGTGCCAGCAGCTTAGGAGCGGGAGGGCCGATGGTATCCTACAATGAGCAGTTCTTC CASSLGAGGPMVSYNEQFF TRBJ2-1 NA TRBD2 TRBV7-3
TGTGCCAGCAGCGCGGAGTCAGGATTGAACACTGAAGCTTTCTTT CASSAESGLNTEAFF TRBJ1-1 NA NA TRBV5-6
TGTGCCAGCAGTTTAAGCGGCTGGGGATCAGCTAGCGGGAGGACCTACAATGAGCAGTTCTTC CASSLSGWGSASGRTYNEQFF TRBJ2-1 NA TRBD2 TRBV27
TGTGCCAGCAGTTACTCGACCACTTACGAGCAGTACTTC CASSYSTTYEQYF TRBJ2-7 once NA TRBV6-5
TGTGCCAGCAGCCTGAGCCCTGTTCAAGACTATGGCTACACCTTC CASSLSPVQDYGYTF TRBJ1-2 NA NA TRBV5-4
TGTGCCAGCAGTTTATTTTGGGACTCCGGGCAAAAACTGTTTTTT CASSLFWDSGQKLFF TRBJ1-4 once NA TRBV27
TGCGCCAGCAGCCTCTGGGACCGCCTCGGCGAGCAGTACTTC CASSLWDRLGEQYF TRBJ2-7 NA NA TRBV5-1
TGTGCCAGCAGCTTCGGACTAGCGGGAGCAGGTGAGCAGTTCTTC CASSFGLAGAGEQFF TRBJ2-1 NA TRBD2 TRBV5-4
TGTGCCAGCAGCTTGGGTAGGAAGTACGAGCAGTACTTC CASSLGRKYEQYF TRBJ2-7 NA NA TRBV5-4
TGTGCCACCAGCAGAGATCCCCGGGACCCCCAAGCCAAAAACATTCAGTACTTC CATSRDPRDPQAKNIQYF TRBJ2-4 NA NA TRBV15
TGTGCCAGCTCACGTAATCAGGGGGAGGAGGAGACCCAGTACTTC CASSRNQGEEETQYF TRBJ2-5 NA NA TRBV18
TGCGCCAGCAGCACAACCGGGACAGAGAACACTGAAGCTTTCTTT CASSTTGTENTEAFF TRBJ1-1 NA TRBD1 TRBV4-3
TGTGCCAGCAGTTTATCCGCGACAGTGAAGAACACTGAAGCTTTCTTT CASSLSATVKNTEAFF TRBJ1-1 once NA TRBV27